This T cell receptor beta chain was retrieved from a study of blood T cell repertoires in COVID-19. The wider study: Donors in the United States, Italy and Spain gave samples during acute or convalescent COVID-19.

Measured with immunoSEQ multiplex PCR; TCRdb has only the in-frame clones, and not every one. The table lists 400,000 to 500,000 clones, 70% to 90% of them singletons. Everyone who took part was roughly 18 to 89 years old, and they came from over 20 US areas. Per the germline V gene, CDR1 is SGHVS and CDR2 is FQNEAQ. With 7 bases removed from V and 2 bases from J, the gap between germline ends came to 21 bases. This CDR3 is 17 amino acids long. The rearrangement uses TRBV7-8 and TRBJ2-1; D is possibly TRBD1 (5 bases). Sequenced sample: PBMCs or T cells enriched from blood (not recorded which). The sequence was obtained from a middle-aged woman who had recovered from COVID-19. The CDR3 sequence: CASIEKGATSTYNEQFF. The CDR3 region has the DNA TGTGCCAGCATCGAAAAAGGGGCTACCAGTACCTACAATGAGCAGTTCTTC.